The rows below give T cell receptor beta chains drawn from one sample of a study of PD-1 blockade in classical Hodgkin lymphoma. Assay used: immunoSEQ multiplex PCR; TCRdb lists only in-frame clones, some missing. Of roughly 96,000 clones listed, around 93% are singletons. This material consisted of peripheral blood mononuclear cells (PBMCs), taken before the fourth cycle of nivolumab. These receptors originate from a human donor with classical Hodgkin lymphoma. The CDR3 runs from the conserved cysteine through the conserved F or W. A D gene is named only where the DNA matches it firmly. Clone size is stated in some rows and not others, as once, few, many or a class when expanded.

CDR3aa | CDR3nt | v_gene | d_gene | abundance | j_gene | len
CASSLRDRWYEQYF | TGTGCCAGCAGCCTCCGGGACAGGTGGTACGAGCAGTACTTC | TRBV14 | TRBD1 | NA | TRBJ2-7 | 14
CASFQAGFANEQFF | TGCGCCAGTTTTCAGGCCGGGTTCGCCAATGAGCAGTTCTTC | TRBV5-1 | NA | NA | TRBJ2-1 | 14
CASSLSGGYGYTF | TGTGCCAGCAGTTTATCCGGGGGCTATGGCTACACCTTC | TRBV27 | NA | NA | TRBJ1-2 | 13
CAWSYSLPSYEQYF | TGTGCCTGGAGTTACAGTCTCCCTTCCTACGAGCAGTACTTC | TRBV30 | NA | NA | TRBJ2-7 | 14
CASSFRGADEKLFF | TGCGCCAGCAGCTTCAGGGGGGCGGATGAAAAACTGTTTTTT | TRBV5-1 | TRBD1 | few | TRBJ1-4 | 14
CASSESAGQPQHF | TGTGCCAGCAGTGAATCGGCGGGGCAGCCCCAGCATTTT | TRBV2 | NA | NA | TRBJ1-5 | 13
CAWSVAGAEQFF | TGTGCCTGGAGTGTGGCGGGGGCTGAGCAGTTCTTC | TRBV30 | NA | NA | TRBJ2-1 | 12
CASSLREAFF | TGTGCCAGTAGTCTCCGTGAAGCTTTCTTT | TRBV2 | NA | NA | TRBJ1-1 | 10
CASSYSQGRLDTQYF | TGTGCCAGCAGTTACTCACAGGGACGGTTGGATACGCAGTATTTT | TRBV6-6 | NA | NA | TRBJ2-3 | 15
CASSQNRDSIGDTEAFF | TGTGCCAGCTCACAAAACAGGGATAGTATAGGGGACACTGAAGCTTTCTTT | TRBV18 | NA | NA | TRBJ1-1 | 17
CASSSYIGLAGAYEQYF | TGTGCCAGCAGCAGCTATATAGGACTAGCGGGAGCCTACGAGCAGTACTTC | TRBV27 | TRBD2 | NA | TRBJ2-7 | 17
CASSPPIGGRQPQHF | TGTGCCAGCTCACCACCGATCGGGGGGAGACAGCCCCAGCATTTT | TRBV18 | NA | NA | TRBJ1-5 | 15
CASSLWVGQPQHF | TGTGCCAGCAGTTTATGGGTAGGTCAGCCCCAGCATTTT | TRBV27 | NA | NA | TRBJ1-5 | 13
CASSQDRWETQYF | TGTGCCAGCAGCCAAGATCGCTGGGAGACCCAGTACTTC | TRBV4-2 | NA | NA | TRBJ2-5 | 13
CSVEGVKGEANYGYTF | TGCAGCGTTGAAGGTGTTAAGGGGGAGGCTAACTATGGCTACACCTTC | TRBV29-1 | NA | NA | TRBJ1-2 | 16
CSVARLAHSSYEQYF | TGCAGCGTTGCTCGTCTAGCTCACAGCTCCTACGAGCAGTACTTC | TRBV29-1 | NA | NA | TRBJ2-7 | 15
CASSRTQSYEQYF | TGTGCCAGCAGCCGGACTCAGAGCTACGAGCAGTACTTC | TRBV5-6 | NA | once | TRBJ2-7 | 13
CASSLSSRVEAFF | TGTGCCAGCAGTTTATCGAGCCGGGTTGAAGCTTTCTTT | TRBV27 | NA | NA | TRBJ1-1 | 13
CASSFRTGHGYTF | TGTGCCAGTAGTTTTCGGACAGGACATGGCTACACCTTC | TRBV19 | TRBD1 | NA | TRBJ1-2 | 13
CASSEGGPRRGYTF | TGCGCCAGCAGTGAGGGGGGACCTCGGAGGGGCTACACCTTC | TRBV10-2 | NA | NA | TRBJ1-2 | 14
CASSLGSEQGLYTF | TGCGCCAGCAGCTTGGGGTCGGAACAGGGGCTCTACACCTTC | TRBV5-1 | TRBD1 | NA | TRBJ1-2 | 14
CASSPTGESYEQYF | TGTGCCAGCAGCCCAACAGGGGAATCCTACGAGCAGTACTTC | TRBV5-6 | TRBD1 | once | TRBJ2-7 | 14
CASNTGRPYF | TGTGCCAGCAATACGGGGCGTCCGTATTTT | TRBV6-1 | NA | NA | TRBJ2-3 | 10
CAWQDTDARSEQYF | TGTGCCTGGCAAGACACCGACGCTCGGAGCGAGCAGTACTTC | TRBV30 | NA | NA | TRBJ2-7 | 14
CASKDSQETQYF | TGTGCCAGCAAGGATTCGCAAGAGACCCAGTACTTC | TRBV6-5 | NA | NA | TRBJ2-5 | 12
CASSLRALNEKLFF | TGTGCCAGCAGTCTCCGGGCCCTTAATGAAAAACTGTTTTTT | TRBV28 | NA | NA | TRBJ1-4 | 14
CASSPGWGGTEAFF | TGTGCCAGCAGTCCCGGGTGGGGAGGCACTGAAGCTTTCTTT | TRBV7-3 | NA | NA | TRBJ1-1 | 14
CASSVFEGEGLFGPGELFF | TGTGCCAGCAGTGTTTTCGAGGGGGAGGGCCTGTTTGGTCCCGGGGAGCTGTTTTTT | TRBV2 | NA | NA | TRBJ2-2 | 19
CASSVGPGGINTEAFF | TGTGCCAGCAGCGTAGGCCCCGGGGGTATTAACACTGAAGCTTTCTTT | TRBV9 | NA | NA | TRBJ1-1 | 16
CASSLGGTHSLSGNTIYF | TGTGCCAGCAGTTTAGGGGGGACGCATTCCCTCTCTGGAAACACCATATATTTT | TRBV28 | NA | NA | TRBJ1-3 | 18
CASSPQAASGSGEQFF | TGTGCCAGCTCACCACAGGCGGCTAGCGGGAGCGGTGAGCAGTTCTTC | TRBV18 | TRBD2 | once | TRBJ2-1 | 16
CASSPYGLF | TGTGCCAGCAGCCCCTACGGTCTCTTC | TRBV7-9 | NA | NA | TRBJ2-1 | 9
CAWSVRRGTGNTIYF | TGTGCCTGGAGTGTCAGAAGGGGGACTGGAAACACCATATATTTT | TRBV30 | NA | once | TRBJ1-3 | 15
CASRRQGVNQPQHF | TGTGCCAGCCGAAGACAGGGGGTGAATCAGCCCCAGCATTTT | TRBV27 | TRBD1 | NA | TRBJ1-5 | 14
CASSPKSTNEKLFF | TGTGCCAGCTCACCAAAGAGCACTAATGAAAAACTGTTTTTT | TRBV18 | NA | NA | TRBJ1-4 | 14
CASSLTSGRALGELFF | TGCGCCAGCAGCTTAACTAGCGGGAGGGCCTTGGGGGAGCTGTTTTTT | TRBV5-1 | TRBD2 | NA | TRBJ2-2 | 16
CASSWGQGYEQYF | TGTGCCAGCAGCTGGGGGCAGGGATACGAGCAGTACTTC | TRBV5-4 | NA | NA | TRBJ2-7 | 13
CASSAGPGGLFF | TGTGCCAGCAGCGCCGGACCAGGGGGTTTGTTTTTT | TRBV28 | TRBD1 | NA | TRBJ1-4 | 12
CASSYTGTDTQYF | TGTGCCAGCAGTTATACAGGGACAGATACGCAGTATTTT | TRBV6-5 | NA | NA | TRBJ2-3 | 13
CASSKKGTANTGELFF | TGTGCCAGTAGTAAGAAGGGGACTGCGAACACCGGGGAGCTGTTTTTT | TRBV19 | NA | NA | TRBJ2-2 | 16
CASSQGRPRDGGGELFF | TGCGCCAGCAGTCAAGGAAGGCCCCGGGACGGGGGCGGGGAGCTGTTTTTT | TRBV4-1 | NA | NA | TRBJ2-2 | 17
CASSWRTGDDVDEQFF | TGTGCCAGCAGCTGGCGGACAGGCGACGACGTCGATGAGCAGTTCTTC | TRBV13 | TRBD1 | NA | TRBJ2-1 | 16
CASSLRGGEREQYF | TGTGCCAGCAGCTTAAGAGGGGGGGAACGCGAGCAGTACTTC | TRBV11-3 | NA | NA | TRBJ2-7 | 14
CASVDRQGGSGANVLTF | TGTGCCAGTGTCGATCGACAGGGTGGATCTGGGGCCAACGTCCTGACTTTC | TRBV19 | TRBD1 | NA | TRBJ2-6 | 17
CAISESGGKYYEQYF | TGTGCCATCAGTGAGTCGGGCGGGAAGTACTACGAGCAGTACTTC | TRBV10-3 | NA | NA | TRBJ2-7 | 15
CASRALAASTDTQYF | TGTGCCAGCAGGGCCCTAGCGGCTAGCACAGATACGCAGTATTTT | TRBV6-6 | TRBD2 | NA | TRBJ2-3 | 15
CASSGGTGENQPQHF | TGTGCCAGCAGCGGCGGGACAGGGGAAAATCAGCCCCAGCATTTT | TRBV11-2 | TRBD1 | NA | TRBJ1-5 | 15
CASSNPGQGTQYF | TGTGCCAGCAGTAACCCGGGACAGGGAACGCAGTATTTT | TRBV13 | TRBD1 | NA | TRBJ2-3 | 13
CASSKLAGVISYNEQFF | TGTGCCAGCAGTAAACTAGCGGGAGTAATATCCTACAATGAGCAGTTCTTC | TRBV6-4 | TRBD2 | NA | TRBJ2-1 | 17